Shown below are 10 T cell receptor beta chains from a single sample sequenced in a study of T cell responses to AZD1222 COVID-19 vaccine. Libraries were prepared by immunoSEQ multiplex PCR; TCRdb keeps only in-frame clonotypes and omits some of them. The sample has roughly 120,000 clones, around 94% seen once. The material was peripheral blood, obtained on day 0 of AZD1222 vaccination. Receptors originate from an adult in good health.

The V gene is TRBV3-1 (or the pseudogene TRBV3-2), the J gene TRBJ2-7; 10 bases align to TRBD2. Per the germline V gene, CDR1 is LGHDT and CDR2 is YNNKEL (reference sequence). The trim removed 2 bases at V and 0 bases at J, leaving 13 bases unmatched. CDR3 size: 19 residues. The CDR3 spells CASSQPRATSGFGSYEQYF. The CDR3 DNA is TGTGCCAGCAGCCAACCTAGGGCGACTAGCGGGTTTGGCTCCTACGAGCAGTACTTC.

This sequence joins TRBV2 and TRBJ2-1; D not resolved. V lost 2 bases and J lost 1, with 6 bases in between. In germline, CDR1 is SNHLY, CDR2 FYNNEI. The CDR3 has 14 amino acids. This CDR3 is CASSETRSYNEQFF. CDR3 bases: TGTGCCAGCAGTGAAACGAGGTCCTACAATGAGCAGTTCTTC.

The chain joins TRBV12-3 or TRBV12-4 to TRBJ2-7, with D unclear. CDR3 length equals 11 residues. Trimming pared 5 bases from V and 6 bases from J, leaving 8 bases between. The DNA of the CDR3 is TGTGCCAGCAGTCTTACCTCCGAGCAGTACTTC. Translated: CASSLTSEQYF.

The chain combines TRBV12-3 or TRBV12-4 with TRBJ2-7; D unclear. The ends were cut back, 6 bases at V and 5 bases at J, with 8 bases in the middle. This CDR3 has 11 amino acids. The CDR3 is CASRREHEQYF. The CDR3 DNA is TGTGCCAGCAGACGTGAACACGAGCAGTACTTC.

The chain has TRBV9 and TRBJ1-3; D uncertain. Germline loops: CDR1 SGDLS, CDR2 YYNGEE. Deletions cut 5 bases from V and 1 base from J, with 10 bases between. This CDR3 contains 14 residues. The CDR3 here is CASSIGGSGNTIYF. CDR3 coding DNA: TGTGCCAGCAGTATAGGAGGGTCTGGAAACACCATATATTTT.

This rearrangement joins TRBV7-9 to TRBJ2-5; D perhaps matches TRBD2 (6 bases). The CDR3 covers 13 residues. The germline V gene has CDR1 SEHNR and CDR2 FQNEAQ (reference sequence). V was trimmed by 5 bases and J by 5 bases, leaving 12 bases between them. CDR3 sequence (DNA): TGTGCCAGCAGCCCGATGGGGAGGGAGACCCAGTACTTC. It is translated as CASSPMGRETQYF.

The genes are TRBV7-6 and TRBJ1-2, with TRBD1 identical over 7 bases. This CDR3 contains 16 residues. Germline V lookup: CDR1 SGHVS, CDR2 FNYEAQ. Trimming took 1 base from V and 4 from J; bases not matched to a gene: 9. The DNA for the CDR3 is TGTGCCAGCAGCTTAGAGGGCACGGGACAGCCCTATGGCTACACCTTC. It yields the protein CASSLEGTGQPYGYTF.

The CDR3 bases are TGTGCCAGCTCACCACCGGGAGGGGTCGAGACCCAGTACTTC. Translating gives CASSPPGGVETQYF. The chain employs TRBV18 and TRBJ2-5; 7 nucleotides agree with TRBD2. Germline CDR1 reads KGHSH; CDR2 reads LQKENI. Trimming took 0 bases from V and 5 from J; bases not matched to a gene: 3. The CDR3 spans 14 residues.

The chain employs TRBV6-2 or TRBV6-3 and TRBJ2-1; D ambiguous. The length of the CDR3 is 12 residues. Germline lookup yields CDR1 MNHEY and CDR2 SVGEGT. V dropped 1 base and J dropped 7 bases, with 5 bases sitting between them. DNA of the CDR3: TGTGCCAGCAGTTACTGGGCAAATGAGCAGTTCTTC. Translated: CASSYWANEQFF.

This clone was observed a single time. The genes are TRBV4-1 and TRBJ2-3, with 9 bases aligning to TRBD1. This CDR3 is 16 amino acids long. The V gene's germline CDR1 is MGHRA and CDR2 YSYEKL. V lost 4 bases and J lost 2; bases outside the gene matches: 7. CDR3 nucleotides: TGCGCCAGCAGCCCTTCTGGGACAGGGAACACAGATACGCAGTATTTT. Its protein product is CASSPSGTGNTDTQYF.